The 12 T cell receptor beta chains below all came from one sample that was sequenced in a study of breast tumors, draining lymph nodes, adjacent tissues. Samples came from axillary lymph nodes draining the breast cancer. Each CDR3 protein is one row after TCRdb ran MiXCR on the multiplex PCR reads. The sample includes over 250,000 distinct CDR3 sequences, roughly 30% of them seen just once. Sequenced input: axillary lymph node tissue. The receptors originated from a female donor with breast cancer. Some clones in this sample may be carry-over from other donors' samples.

The gene calls are TRBV3-1 and TRBJ2-3, with TRBD2 as a possible D gene (6 bases). V dropped 7 bases and J dropped 8 bases, with 22 bases sitting between them. The CDR3 is 15 residues long. CDR1 and CDR2 (germline): LGHDT, YNNKEL (reference sequence). The DNA for the CDR3 is TGTGCCAGCACCCCCCGGGACTCCCTCCCGGGTACGCAGTATTTT. Its protein is CASTPRDSLPGTQYF.

This clonotype was detected many times. This rearrangement joins TRBV30 to TRBJ2-7; D uncertain. V dropped 1 base and J dropped 0 bases, with 7 bases sitting between them. Looked up from germline, CDR1 is GTSNPN and CDR2 is SVGIG (reference sequence). This CDR3 is 13 amino acids long. The CDR3 nucleotides are TGTGCCTGGAGTGGGGAAACCTCCTACGAGCAGTACTTC. This translates into CAWSGETSYEQYF.

V usage is TRBV19 and J usage is TRBJ1-1; unclear D gene. CDR3 length equals 13 residues. Trimming left V 4 bases short and J 1 base short, with 7 bases between. CDR1 LNHDA and CDR2 SQIVND come from the germline V gene (reference sequence). CDR3 coding DNA: TGTGCCAGTAGTAAACACAAGAACACTGAAGCTTTCTTT. This translates into CASSKHKNTEAFF.

Comment on this clonotype: A much more abundant neighbour one base away suggests this may be a read error. This CDR3 is missing its conserved last phenylalanine or tryptophan, likely due to a read error. V usage is TRBV7-2 and J usage is TRBJ2-1; D ambiguous. The germline V gene encodes CDR1 SGHTA and CDR2 FQGNSA. The CDR3 loop spans 14 amino acids. V dropped 2 bases and J dropped 4 bases, with 9 bases sitting between them. CDR3 residues: CASSLRQTYNEQFL. In DNA form, the CDR3 reads TGTGCCAGCAGCTTACGGCAGACTTACAATGAGCAGTTCCTC.

This clonotype occurred many times. The V and J genes are TRBV7-6 and TRBJ2-7; TRBD2 matches 8 bases. Per the germline V gene, CDR1 is SGHVS and CDR2 is FNYEAQ. The CDR3 has 14 residues. The V gene end was trimmed by 5 bases and the J gene end by 4 bases; junction bases not matched to a gene: 7. CDR3 protein: CASSSRTSPYEQYF. The DNA for the CDR3 is TGTGCCAGCAGCAGCCGGACTAGCCCGTACGAGCAGTACTTC.

V usage is TRBV2 and J usage is TRBJ2-7; possibly TRBD1 for D (5 bases). Trimming removed 5 bases at V and 3 bases at J, with 17 bases between. The germline V gene encodes CDR1 SNHLY and CDR2 FYNNEI. The CDR3 contains 15 residues. Here the CDR3 reads CASSFSQGRSYEQYF. The CDR3 DNA is TGTGCCAGCAGTTTTTCTCAGGGTAGGAGCTACGAGCAGTACTTC.

For this clonotype: One base away lies a much larger clone, so this may be a sequencing read error. The chain links TRBV7-9 to TRBJ2-1, with 10 bases identical to TRBD1. Germline assignment: CDR1 SEHNR and CDR2 FQNEAQ (reference sequence). This CDR3 contains 17 residues. CDR3 amino acids: CASSSPAGTGVYDEQFF. The DNA for the CDR3 is TGTGCCAGCAGCTCCCCAGCCGGGACAGGGGTCTACGATGAGCAGTTCTTC.

Worth noting for this clonotype: A much larger clone differs from this one at a single base, so this may be a read error. This chain links TRBV7-3 with TRBJ2-5, with D possibly being TRBD1 (5 bases). This CDR3 has 11 residues. Trimming removed 6 bases from V and 4 bases from J, with 6 bases in between. Germline assignment: CDR1 SGHTA and CDR2 FQGTGA. This chain's CDR3 is CASRGLETQYF. In DNA form, the CDR3 reads TGTGCCAGCAGGGGGCTAGAGACCCAGTACTTC.

This clonotype was seen more than once but under ten times. The chain uses TRBV12-3 or TRBV12-4 and TRBJ1-1; D is possibly TRBD1 (6 bases). V was cut by 6 bases and J by 4 bases, with 15 bases left in between. This CDR3 is built from 14 residues. CDR3 in amino acids: CASSELQGSTEAFF. In DNA, the CDR3 is TGTGCCAGCAGCGAACTACAGGGAAGCACTGAAGCTTTCTTT.

A word on this clonotype: The likely explanation is a read error, given a far larger clone one base away. The chain couples TRBV2 to TRBJ2-7; 9 bases fit TRBD2. Germline-derived CDR1 and CDR2 are SNHLY and FYNNEI. With 6 bases clipped from V and 2 bases from J, the junction kept 2 bases outside the gene matches. The CDR3 length is 13 residues. CDR3 coding DNA: TGTGCCAGCAGGACTAGCGGCCCCTACGAGCAGTACTTC. Protein product: CASRTSGPYEQYF.

This chain connects TRBV6-2 or TRBV6-3 to TRBJ2-1, with 11 positions matching TRBD2. This CDR3 is built from 16 residues. V lost 5 bases, J lost 0 bases, and 3 bases stayed unmatched. From germline, CDR1 is MNHEY and CDR2 SVGEGT. The CDR3, as DNA: TGTGCCAGCAGTGAGACTAGCGGGATCTCCTACAATGAGCAGTTCTTC. Translated: CASSETSGISYNEQFF.

There are many counts of this clonotype. This rearrangement joins TRBV5-8 to TRBJ2-7, with D maybe TRBD1 (6 bases). Germline loops: CDR1 SGHTS, CDR2 YDEGEE. V was pared by 5 bases and J by 0 bases, with 18 bases between. The CDR3 covers 16 residues. The CDR3 here is CASSTGPSRGSYEQYF. DNA for the CDR3: TGTGCCAGCAGTACAGGCCCCTCCAGGGGCTCCTACGAGCAGTACTTC.